What follows is one TCR beta chain and its context. The source of the sample is a study of blood T cell repertoires in COVID-19. The CDR3 runs 19 residues. From germline, CDR1 is SGHDT and CDR2 YYEEEE. The V and J ends lost 0 bases and 4 bases, in that order; junction bases with no gene match: 7. The assay was immunoSEQ multiplex PCR, and TCRdb's table has in-frame clones only and misses some. The sample records about 48,000 clones, more than 75% being singletons. The chain uses TRBV5-6 and TRBJ2-1, with TRBD2 matching 16 bases. The clonotype comes from a woman older than 75 with COVID-19, enrolled during active disease. Sequencing input: peripheral blood. CDR3 protein: CASSLGGTSGRAYYNEQFF. CDR3 nucleotides: TGTGCCAGCAGCTTGGGTGGGACTAGCGGGAGGGCCTATTACAATGAGCAGTTCTTC.